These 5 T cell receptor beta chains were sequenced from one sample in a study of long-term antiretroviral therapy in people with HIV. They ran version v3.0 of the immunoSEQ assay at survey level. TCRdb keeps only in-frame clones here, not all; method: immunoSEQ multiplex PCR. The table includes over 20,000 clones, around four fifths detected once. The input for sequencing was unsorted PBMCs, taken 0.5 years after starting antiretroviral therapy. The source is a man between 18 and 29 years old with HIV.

The CDR3 sequence is CASSAPWGPGSYEQYF. The CDR3 region has the DNA TGTGCCAGCAGTGCGCCATGGGGACCCGGTTCCTACGAGCAGTACTTC. V usage is TRBV6-4 and J usage is TRBJ2-7; D could derive from TRBD1 or TRBD2 (5 bases each). The CDR3 contains 16 residues. CDR1 is MRHNA, CDR2 SNTAGT, per germline. V was shortened by 4 bases and J by 1 base, with 17 bases between the two germline ends.

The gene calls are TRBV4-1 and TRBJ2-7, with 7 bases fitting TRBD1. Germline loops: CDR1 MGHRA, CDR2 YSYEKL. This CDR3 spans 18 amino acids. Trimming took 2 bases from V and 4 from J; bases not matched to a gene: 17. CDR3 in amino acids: CASSQWTGLYSRGYEQYF. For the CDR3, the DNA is TGCGCCAGCAGCCAATGGACAGGATTGTACTCTAGGGGTTACGAGCAGTACTTC.

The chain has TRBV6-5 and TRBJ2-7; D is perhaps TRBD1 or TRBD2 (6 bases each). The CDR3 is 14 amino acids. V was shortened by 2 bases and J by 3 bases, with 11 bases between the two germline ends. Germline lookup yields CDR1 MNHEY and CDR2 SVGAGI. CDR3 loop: CASSYTGALYEQYF. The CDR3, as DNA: TGTGCCAGCAGTTACACGGGGGCTCTCTACGAGCAGTACTTC.

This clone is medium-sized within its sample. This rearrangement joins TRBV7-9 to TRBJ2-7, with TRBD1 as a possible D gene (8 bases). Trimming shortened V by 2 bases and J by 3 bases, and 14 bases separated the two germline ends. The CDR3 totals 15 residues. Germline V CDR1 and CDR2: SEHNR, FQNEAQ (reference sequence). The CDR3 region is CASSLISGTGYEQYF. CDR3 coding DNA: TGTGCCAGCAGCTTAATCAGCGGGACAGGCTACGAGCAGTACTTC.

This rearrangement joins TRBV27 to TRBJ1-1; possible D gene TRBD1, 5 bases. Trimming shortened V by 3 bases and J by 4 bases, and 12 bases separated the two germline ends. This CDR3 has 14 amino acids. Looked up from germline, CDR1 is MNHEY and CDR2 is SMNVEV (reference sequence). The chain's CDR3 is CASSFTGWGTEAFF. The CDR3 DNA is TGTGCCAGCAGTTTCACAGGCTGGGGCACTGAAGCTTTCTTT.